What follows are 6 T cell receptor beta chains derived from one specimen sequenced in a study of blood T cell repertoires in COVID-19. Clones were read by immunoSEQ multiplex PCR, and TCRdb kept only the in-frame ones, dropping some. The sample consists of a few hundred thousand clones, approximately 90% of them appearing once. What was sequenced was PBMCs or T cells enriched from blood (not recorded which). The receptors here all came from a woman between 18 and 29 years old who had recovered from COVID-19.

The chain employs TRBV21-1 and TRBJ1-5; the table's D call, TRBD1, has no DNA check behind it. TRBV21-1 is tagged as a pseudogene. CDR3 length: 14 residues. The CDR3 is CASSKPTVNQPQHF. The CDR3 DNA reads as TGTGCCAGCAGCAAACCGACAGTCAATCAGCCCCAGCATTTT.

The chain is built from TRBV7-9 and TRBJ1-1; a weak D match, TRBD1 (5 bases). Trimming shortened V by 5 bases and J by 3 bases, and 16 bases separated the two germline ends. The CDR3 covers 15 residues. Germline V gene data show CDR1 as SEHNR and CDR2 as FQNEAQ (reference sequence). The CDR3 sequence: CASSHWERGDTEAFF. The CDR3 nucleotides read TGTGCCAGCAGCCATTGGGAGCGGGGGGACACTGAAGCTTTCTTT.

V and J are TRBV27 and TRBJ1-2; 7 nucleotides line up with TRBD1. The CDR3 consists of 16 residues. Per germline, CDR1 MNHEY and CDR2 SMNVEV (reference sequence). Trimming removed 4 bases from V and 4 bases from J; junction bases left unmatched: 12. The CDR3 DNA sequence: TGTGCCAGCAGTTACCTCGGGGCAGGGGGTTTCTATGGCTACACCTTC. Translated: CASSYLGAGGFYGYTF.

A note on this clone: At the DNA level, this CDR3 is encoded by other sequences in the same sample as well. The chain has TRBV30 and TRBJ1-6, with D possibly TRBD1 on 5 matching bases. With 0 bases removed from V and 8 bases from J, the gap between germline ends came to 8 bases. CDR3 length equals 13 residues. Germline CDR1 is GTSNPN and CDR2 is SVGIG (reference sequence). CDR3 protein: CAWSVTGDSPLHF. CDR3 sequence (DNA): TGTGCCTGGAGTGTCACAGGAGATTCACCCCTCCACTTT.

The chain joins TRBV6-4 to TRBJ2-3, with D tentatively TRBD2 (7 bases). Trimming shortened V by 9 bases and J by 4 bases, and 17 bases separated the two germline ends. The CDR3 length is 14 residues. Germline-derived CDR1 and CDR2 are MRHNA and SNTAGT. The CDR3 nucleotides read TGTGCCAGTCTGACGGGGGGCGGTCCAGATACGCAGTATTTT. This sequence encodes CASLTGGGPDTQYF.

The chain joins TRBV3-1 (or the pseudogene TRBV3-2) to TRBJ2-4; unclear D gene. Germline lookup yields CDR1 LGHDT and CDR2 YNNKEL (reference sequence). The CDR3 has 15 residues. Trimming pared 1 base from V and 6 bases from J, leaving 13 bases between. CDR3 in amino acids: CASSQVQATANIQYF. CDR3 nucleotides: TGTGCCAGCAGCCAAGTTCAGGCTACTGCAAACATTCAGTACTTC.